A selection of T cell receptor beta chains follows, all from one sample in a study of tumor-infiltrating lymphocytes in localized non-small cell lung cancer. Assay: immunoSEQ multiplex PCR; the TCRdb copy retains only in-frame clones and omits some. There are 14,000 or so clones in the sample; about 75% occur only once, and around 4.1% lies in the top ten. The sequenced material came from lung tumor tissue. The receptors here all came from a human donor with non-small cell lung cancer. Both conserved end residues are part of each CDR3. Fields, in order: J gene, clone size, D gene, V gene, CDR3 DNA, CDR3 protein. D genes are given only for firm matches. Clone size is not always given. Where it is, it says once, few, many or a class for expanded clones.

J gene: TRBJ2-7; clone size: .; D gene: .; V gene: TRBV7-8; CDR3 DNA: TGTGCCAGCAGCCCACAGGGGACTGCCTCTTACGGGCAGTACTTC; CDR3 protein: CASSPQGTASYGQYF
J gene: TRBJ1-4; clone size: .; D gene: .; V gene: TRBV4-1; CDR3 DNA: TGCGCCAGCAGCCTAAGGGGGGCAGCGATAGCACCTAATGAAAAACTGTTTTTT; CDR3 protein: CASSLRGAAIAPNEKLFF
J gene: TRBJ1-1; clone size: .; D gene: TRBD1; V gene: TRBV7-2; CDR3 DNA: TGTGCCAGCAGCTTGCAGGGGGGGAGCACTGAAGCTTTCTTT; CDR3 protein: CASSLQGGSTEAFF
J gene: TRBJ2-5; clone size: few; D gene: TRBD2; V gene: TRBV5-1; CDR3 DNA: TGCGCCAGCAGCTTGGCTGTGGGAGGGTTAGAGACCCAGTACTTC; CDR3 protein: CASSLAVGGLETQYF
J gene: TRBJ2-2; clone size: .; D gene: .; V gene: TRBV4-1; CDR3 DNA: TGCGCCAGCAGCCAAGACGGGTTGATTAGCACCGGGGAGCTGTTTTTT; CDR3 protein: CASSQDGLISTGELFF
J gene: TRBJ1-5; clone size: once; D gene: .; V gene: TRBV4-3; CDR3 DNA: TGCGCCAGCAGCCAAGATCGGAACAGGGCCAATCAGCCCCAGCATTTT; CDR3 protein: CASSQDRNRANQPQHF
J gene: TRBJ1-6; clone size: .; D gene: TRBD1; V gene: TRBV5-8; CDR3 DNA: TGTGCCAGCAGTCCGGGACAGGGAAGTTCACCCCTCCACTTT; CDR3 protein: CASSPGQGSSPLHF
J gene: TRBJ2-2; clone size: .; D gene: .; V gene: TRBV29-1; CDR3 DNA: TGCAGCGTTGCCGGCGTAATGACCGGGGAGCTGTTTTTT; CDR3 protein: CSVAGVMTGELFF
J gene: TRBJ2-3; clone size: once; D gene: TRBD2; V gene: TRBV10-2; CDR3 DNA: TGCGCCAGCAGTACACTAGCTCGCGGGAGGGTGACAGATACGCAGTATTTT; CDR3 protein: CASSTLARGRVTDTQYF
J gene: TRBJ2-7; clone size: .; D gene: .; V gene: TRBV28; CDR3 DNA: TGTGCCAGCAGGGCCACATGGGAGCAGTACTTC; CDR3 protein: CASRATWEQYF
J gene: TRBJ1-4; clone size: .; D gene: TRBD1; V gene: TRBV10-2; CDR3 DNA: TGCACCAGCAGTGAGCCGGGACAGGGGGCAGGTGAAAAACTGTTTTTT; CDR3 protein: CTSSEPGQGAGEKLFF
J gene: TRBJ2-7; clone size: .; D gene: TRBD2; V gene: TRBV29-1; CDR3 DNA: TGCAGCTTCGGACTAGCGGGAGGCCCCTACGAGCAGTACTTC; CDR3 protein: CSFGLAGGPYEQYF
J gene: TRBJ1-1; clone size: .; D gene: .; V gene: TRBV19; CDR3 DNA: TGTGCCAGTGTGCCGGGAGGGGTGAACACTGAAGCTTTCTTT; CDR3 protein: CASVPGGVNTEAFF
J gene: TRBJ1-3; clone size: .; D gene: .; V gene: TRBV4-1; CDR3 DNA: TGCGCCAGCAGCCAAGATCAGAATTGGAACACCATATATTTT; CDR3 protein: CASSQDQNWNTIYF
J gene: TRBJ2-1; clone size: .; D gene: TRBD1; V gene: TRBV5-1; CDR3 DNA: TGCGCCAGCAGCTGGACAGGGTCCTACAATGAGCAGTTCTTC; CDR3 protein: CASSWTGSYNEQFF
J gene: TRBJ2-2; clone size: few; D gene: .; V gene: TRBV5-1; CDR3 DNA: TGCGCCAGCAGCTGGGACTGGAATTCCGGGGAGCTGTTTTTT; CDR3 protein: CASSWDWNSGELFF
J gene: TRBJ1-2; clone size: .; D gene: .; V gene: TRBV6-5; CDR3 DNA: TGTGCCAGCAATCCACTACCGACAGGCCTTGGCTACACCTTC; CDR3 protein: CASNPLPTGLGYTF
J gene: TRBJ2-7; clone size: .; D gene: .; V gene: TRBV10-1; CDR3 DNA: TGCGCCAGCAGTGAGTCGACAGGCCAATACGAGCAGTACTTC; CDR3 protein: CASSESTGQYEQYF
J gene: TRBJ2-1; clone size: few; D gene: TRBD1; V gene: TRBV7-9; CDR3 DNA: TGTGCCAGCAGCCCCCGACAGGGTTTGCGCGAGAATGAGCAGTTCTTC; CDR3 protein: CASSPRQGLRENEQFF
J gene: TRBJ2-3; clone size: .; D gene: .; V gene: TRBV5-4; CDR3 DNA: TGTGCCAGCAGCTTGGACCAGGGCCGAACAGATACGCAGTATTTT; CDR3 protein: CASSLDQGRTDTQYF
J gene: TRBJ1-2; clone size: .; D gene: .; V gene: TRBV18; CDR3 DNA: TGTGCCAGCTCACCACGAGAGGGTCTGTATGGCTACACCTTC; CDR3 protein: CASSPREGLYGYTF
J gene: TRBJ1-4; clone size: .; D gene: TRBD1; V gene: TRBV14; CDR3 DNA: TGTGCCAGCAGCCGGTTCGGACAGGGGAATGAAAAACTGTTTTTT; CDR3 protein: CASSRFGQGNEKLFF